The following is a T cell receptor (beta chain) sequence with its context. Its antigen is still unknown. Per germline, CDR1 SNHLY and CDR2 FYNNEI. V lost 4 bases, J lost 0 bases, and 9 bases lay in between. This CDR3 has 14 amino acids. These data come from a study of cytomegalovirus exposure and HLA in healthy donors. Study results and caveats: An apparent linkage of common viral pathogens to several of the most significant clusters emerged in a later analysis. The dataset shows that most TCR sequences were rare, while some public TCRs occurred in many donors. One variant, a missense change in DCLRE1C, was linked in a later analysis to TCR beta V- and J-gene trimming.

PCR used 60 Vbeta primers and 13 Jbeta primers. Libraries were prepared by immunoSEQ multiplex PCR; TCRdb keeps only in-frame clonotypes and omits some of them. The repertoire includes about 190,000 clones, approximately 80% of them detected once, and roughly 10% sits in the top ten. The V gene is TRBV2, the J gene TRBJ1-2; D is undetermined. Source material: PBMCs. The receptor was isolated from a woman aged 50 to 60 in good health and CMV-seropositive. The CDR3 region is CASSVQSSNYGYTF. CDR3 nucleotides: TGTGCCAGCAGTGTACAGAGTTCTAACTATGGCTACACCTTC.